The clone carrying this T cell receptor (beta chain) was seen more than once but under ten times. The antigen remains undetermined. This sample also contains other DNA sequences that code for the same CDR3. This sample was taken from a study of cytomegalovirus exposure and HLA in healthy donors. Overall study findings and caveats: The study labeled 164 TCR beta chains cytomegalovirus-associated.

Germline V gene lookup returns CDR1 SGDLS and CDR2 YYNGEE. The CDR3 covers 15 residues. The V gene lost 0 bases and the J gene lost 2 bases, with 8 bases spanning the gap. 60 Vbeta and 13 Jbeta primers were used in PCR. The protocol was immunoSEQ multiplex PCR, while the TCRdb copy is restricted to in-frame clones and leaves out a portion. Among about 150,000 clones listed, under 90% were seen once. The rearrangement links TRBV9 to TRBJ1-4; TRBD1 might be the D (6 bases). This receptor was identified in a boy aged 2 to 10 in good health and CMV-seronegative. The sequenced sample consisted of PBMCs. The CDR3 sequence: CASSVDRGTNEKLFF. The CDR3 region has the DNA TGTGCCAGCAGCGTAGATAGGGGGACTAATGAAAAACTGTTTTTT.